One and the same sample provided the 27 T cell receptor beta chains below, sequenced in a study of blood T cell repertoires in COVID-19. TCRdb's table, derived via immunoSEQ multiplex PCR, lists solely in-frame clones and lacks some. The repertoire holds hundreds of thousands of clones, with approximately 89% as singletons. Material: peripheral blood. The receptors derive from a woman in her forties or fifties who had recovered from COVID-19.

The rearrangement uses TRBV18 and TRBJ2-1, with 12 bases matching TRBD1. Trimming cost V 6 bases and J 0 bases; bases outside gene matches: 6. The CDR3 sequence is 17 residues long. Germline CDR1 reads KGHSH; CDR2 reads LQKENI. The CDR3 nucleotides read TGTGCCAGCTCGGGACAGGGGGCGCCCGGCTCCTACAATGAGCAGTTCTTC. This gives the protein CASSGQGAPGSYNEQFF.

The genes are TRBV28 and TRBJ1-4; 7 bases match TRBD1. Germline values: CDR1 MDHEN, CDR2 SYDVKM. The CDR3 runs to 13 residues. After removal of 4 bases from V and 7 bases from J, the junction contained 3 bases not matched to a gene. CDR3 in DNA: TGTGCCAGCAGTTCAGACAGGGTTGAAAAACTGTTTTTT. It translates to CASSSDRVEKLFF.

V usage is TRBV10-3 and J usage is TRBJ2-7, with D perhaps TRBD1 (5 bases). Germline CDR1 is ENHRY and CDR2 is SYGVKD. The CDR3 spans 12 residues. V lost 3 bases to trimming and J lost 4 bases, with 7 bases between them. Written as DNA, the CDR3 is TGTGCCATCAGTGACAGGGTTTACGAGCAGTACTTC. It yields the protein CAISDRVYEQYF.

Comment on this clone: Within the sample, other DNA sequences also encode this same CDR3. The chain is built from TRBV28 and TRBJ2-7; 10 bases match TRBD2. Looked up from germline, CDR1 is MDHEN and CDR2 is SYDVKM. This CDR3 is 15 amino acids long. The V and J ends lost 5 bases and 1 base, in that order; junction bases with no gene match: 5. CDR3 loop: CASSLAGASSYEQYF. The DNA for the CDR3 is TGTGCCAGCAGTCTAGCGGGAGCAAGTTCCTACGAGCAGTACTTC.

This clone was seen only once. This chain links TRBV7-2 with TRBJ2-3; 11 bases map to TRBD2. Germline assignment: CDR1 SGHTA and CDR2 FQGNSA. This CDR3 has 16 residues. Germline trimming cut 5 bases from V and 2 bases from J; bases unmatched to any gene: 6. The CDR3 here is CASSPRLAGSTDTQYF. CDR3 nucleotide sequence: TGTGCCAGCAGCCCGCGACTAGCGGGATCCACAGATACGCAGTATTTT.

The chain joins TRBV6-2 or TRBV6-3 to TRBJ2-1; D is unclear. Germline CDR1 and CDR2: MNHEY and SVGEGT. The CDR3 consists of 17 residues. The germline V and J ends were trimmed by 0 bases and 0 bases, with 12 bases remaining between them. CDR3 in DNA: TGTGCCAGCAGTTACTCGTTTCTTTCGAGCTCCTACAATGAGCAGTTCTTC. Protein product: CASSYSFLSSSYNEQFF.

This chain joins TRBV3-1 (or the pseudogene TRBV3-2) and TRBJ2-5, with 8 bases identical to TRBD2. This CDR3 has 15 amino acids. V lost 4 bases and J lost 5; bases outside the gene matches: 9. Per germline, CDR1 LGHDT and CDR2 YNNKEL (reference sequence). CDR3 DNA sequence: TGTGCCAGCAGCCCGCCCCGGGAGGGACGGGAGACCCAGTACTTC. It is translated as CASSPPREGRETQYF.

The gene calls are TRBV6-2 or TRBV6-3 and TRBJ2-7; 10 nucleotides line up with TRBD1. The CDR3 has 14 residues. Germline V gene data show CDR1 as MNHEY and CDR2 as SVGEGT. The ends lost 4 bases at V and 3 bases at J; junction bases unmatched: 3. In DNA form, the CDR3 reads TGTGCCAGCAGTTCCCGGGACAGGGGCTACGAGCAGTACTTC. Its translation: CASSSRDRGYEQYF.

The chain uses TRBV28 and TRBJ2-1; tentatively, D is TRBD2 (6 bases). Per germline, CDR1 MDHEN and CDR2 SYDVKM. Trimming cost V 5 bases and J 4 bases, with 15 bases left between them. The CDR3 consists of 15 residues. The CDR3 coding sequence is TGTGCCAGCAGTAAAGCCCCGGGGGTTTACAATGAGCAGTTCTTC. Translating it yields CASSKAPGVYNEQFF.

This clone was seen just once. This chain joins TRBV19 and TRBJ2-7; unclear D gene. CDR1 is LNHDA and CDR2 is SQIVND in the germline V gene (reference sequence). V lost 3 bases, J lost 4 bases, and 10 bases lay in between. The CDR3 runs 13 residues. CDR3 DNA sequence: TGTGCCAGTAGTATGAGGCACCTGTACGAGCAGTACTTC. Translated: CASSMRHLYEQYF.

The chain carries TRBV10-3 and TRBJ1-6; D gene unclear. Germline values: CDR1 ENHRY, CDR2 SYGVKD. The CDR3 is 14 amino acids. Trimming shortened V by 8 bases and J by 7 bases, and 15 bases separated the two germline ends. CDR3 DNA sequence: TGTGCCATCGGGGAGGACGGTCGAAATTCACCCCTCCACTTT. This gives the protein CAIGEDGRNSPLHF.

CDR3 sequence reads: CASSNHGTRDNEQFF. The CDR3 bases are TGCGCCAGCAGCAACCATGGGACTAGAGATAATGAGCAGTTCTTC. The chain links TRBV5-1 to TRBJ2-1; the match to TRBD2 covers 8 bases. Germline CDR1 and CDR2: SGHRS and YFSETQ. The CDR3 extends over 15 amino acids. The V and J ends lost 4 bases and 7 bases, in that order; junction bases with no gene match: 10.

This rearrangement joins TRBV28 to TRBJ1-6; 9 nucleotides agree with TRBD1. The germline gives CDR1 MDHEN, CDR2 SYDVKM. Trimming cost V 7 bases and J 7 bases; bases outside gene matches: 8. This CDR3 is built from 15 residues. CDR3 loop: CASINRGRSNSPLHF. The CDR3 bases are TGTGCCAGCATTAACAGGGGGCGTTCCAATTCACCCCTCCACTTT.

The rearrangement links TRBV7-6 to TRBJ2-7; TRBD1 matches 10 bases. This CDR3 contains 17 residues. The J segment lost 2 bases and the V segment lost 4 bases, leaving 11 bases of the junction unmatched. Germline V CDR1 and CDR2: SGHVS, FNYEAQ. The CDR3 DNA follows: TGTGCCAGCAGCTCCAGACTGGGACAGGGGTGGACCTACGAGCAGTACTTC. Its translation: CASSSRLGQGWTYEQYF.

The rearrangement uses TRBV5-4 and TRBJ2-3; 13 bases are shared with TRBD2. Germline CDR1 reads SGHNT; CDR2 reads YYREEE (reference sequence). The CDR3 extends over 16 amino acids. The junction had 5 bases not matched to a gene; V was cut back by 4 bases and J by 3 bases. CDR3 DNA: TGTGCCAGCAGCCCGGTGGGACTAGCGGGGACAGATACGCAGTATTTT. It encodes CASSPVGLAGTDTQYF.

The chain has TRBV28 and TRBJ1-2; 9 nucleotides line up with TRBD1. The junction had 3 bases not matched to a gene; V was cut back by 5 bases and J by 8 bases. From germline, CDR1 is MDHEN and CDR2 SYDVKM. CDR3 size: 12 residues. The CDR3 bases are TGTGCCAGCAGTGGACAGGGGAGGGGCTACACCTTC. Amino acid sequence: CASSGQGRGYTF.

V usage is TRBV5-4 and J usage is TRBJ2-5, with D possibly being TRBD1 (7 bases). Per germline, CDR1 SGHNT and CDR2 YYREEE (reference sequence). CDR3 size: 12 residues. V lost 10 bases and J lost 3, with 13 bases in between. CDR3 sequence (DNA): TGTGCCTCTAGCAGGGGGGAAGAGACCCAGTACTTC. It codes for CASSRGEETQYF. The entire variable domain, with the rest obtained from reference TRBV5-4 and TRBJ2-5, is as follows: ETGVTQSPTHLIKTRGQQVTLRCSSQSGHNTVSWYQQALGQGPQFIFQYYREEENGRGNFPPRFSGLQFPNYSSELNVNALELDDSALYLCASSRGEETQYFGPGTRLLVL.

J is TRBJ2-5 and V is TRBV5-1, with D tentatively TRBD1 (6 bases). The CDR3 contains 15 residues. CDR1 is SGHRS, CDR2 YFSETQ, per germline. V dropped 0 bases and J dropped 2 bases, with 11 bases sitting between them. The CDR3 protein is CASSLAQGLQETQYF. The DNA for the CDR3 is TGCGCCAGCAGCTTGGCACAGGGCCTGCAAGAGACCCAGTACTTC.

This rearrangement joins TRBV7-9 to TRBJ2-2; 11 bases are a match to TRBD1. The CDR3 has 16 amino acids. The junction had 9 bases not matched to a gene; V was cut back by 5 bases and J by 7 bases. In germline, CDR1 is SEHNR, CDR2 FQNEAQ (reference sequence). The CDR3 bases are TGTGCCAGCAGCCTGGCCGGGACAGGGGGTGTCGGGGAGCTGTTTTTT. Translation: CASSLAGTGGVGELFF.

This clone was seen more than once but under ten times. The CDR3, as DNA: TGTGCCAGCAAACTTCCAGGGTTAGGGGACACTGAAGCTTTCTTT. This encodes CASKLPGLGDTEAFF. V gene TRBV28 combines with J gene TRBJ1-1; TRBD1 might be the D (5 bases). CDR3 length: 15 amino acids. The ends were cut back, 7 bases at V and 3 bases at J, with 18 bases in the middle. Germline V lookup: CDR1 MDHEN, CDR2 SYDVKM.

The V call is TRBV7-6, the J call TRBJ2-7, with TRBD1 matching 7 bases. CDR1 is SGHVS, CDR2 FNYEAQ, per germline. The CDR3 spans 16 residues. V trimming: 4 bases; J trimming: 9 bases; junction bases outside the gene matches: 18. The CDR3 protein is CASSSYLGQPEVWQYF. The CDR3 DNA follows: TGTGCCAGCAGCTCCTACTTGGGACAGCCCGAAGTTTGGCAGTACTTC. Complete variable domain (other parts from reference TRBV7-6 and TRBJ2-7): GAGVSQSPRYKVTKRGQDVALRCDPISGHVSLYWYRQALGQGPEFLTYFNYEAQQDKSGLPNDRFSAERPEGSISTLTIQRTEQRDSAMYRCASSSYLGQPEVWQYFGPGTRLTVT.

This clone was seen ten or more times. The chain couples TRBV29-1 to TRBJ1-1; 7 bases align to TRBD1. The V gene end was trimmed by 3 bases and the J gene end by 4 bases; junction bases not matched to a gene: 2. CDR1 SQVTM and CDR2 ANQGSEA come from the germline V gene. There are 12 residues in the CDR3. The CDR3 DNA reads TGCAGCGTTGAGCCAGGGGGCACTGAAGCTTTCTTT. The encoded protein is CSVEPGGTEAFF.

This clone has just a few counts. CDR3 coding DNA: TGTGCCAGTAGTGACCGGACAGGGCATCAGCCCCAGCATTTT. This gives the protein CASSDRTGHQPQHF. J is TRBJ1-5 and V is TRBV19, with TRBD1 identical over 8 bases. The V gene's germline CDR1 is LNHDA and CDR2 SQIVND (reference sequence). Germline trimming cut 5 bases from V and 5 bases from J; bases unmatched to any gene: 5. The CDR3 extends over 14 amino acids.

Only a few counts were recorded for this clone. The V call is TRBV6-2 or TRBV6-3, the J call TRBJ2-1, with D maybe TRBD2 (6 bases). V gave up 2 bases and J gave up 0 bases, with 17 bases separating them. The CDR3 sequence is 18 residues long. Germline CDR1 MNHEY, CDR2 SVGEGT. The CDR3 protein is CASSYPQFGGSSYNEQFF. As DNA, the CDR3 is TGTGCCAGCAGTTACCCTCAGTTTGGGGGGAGCTCCTACAATGAGCAGTTCTTC.

The chain has TRBV6-1 and TRBJ2-5, with D possibly matching TRBD1 (5 bases). Germline V gene sequence: CDR1 MNHNS, CDR2 SASEGT. The CDR3 loop spans 15 amino acids. Trimming cost V 0 bases and J 2 bases, with 10 bases left between them. The CDR3 loop reads CASSEAAGPQETQYF. CDR3 coding DNA: TGTGCCAGCAGTGAAGCGGCAGGGCCACAAGAGACCCAGTACTTC.

This sequence joins TRBV4-1 and TRBJ2-1; 7 bases align to TRBD2. The CDR3 is made up of 15 amino acids. Looked up from germline, CDR1 is MGHRA and CDR2 is YSYEKL. V shed 1 base and J 4 bases; nucleotides not matched to a gene: 4. CDR3 loop: CASSQVAGGYNEQFF. The CDR3 nucleotides read TGCGCCAGCAGCCAAGTAGCGGGTGGTTACAATGAGCAGTTCTTC.

CDR3 sequence (DNA): TGTGCCAGTAGTATGCGGACGGGAGAGGGACAGCCCCAGCATTTT. Its protein product is CASSMRTGEGQPQHF. The chain is built from TRBV19 and TRBJ1-5; D gene ambiguous. The CDR3 has 15 amino acids. CDR1 and CDR2 (germline): LNHDA, SQIVND (reference sequence). Trimming removed 3 bases at V and 7 bases at J, with 16 bases between.